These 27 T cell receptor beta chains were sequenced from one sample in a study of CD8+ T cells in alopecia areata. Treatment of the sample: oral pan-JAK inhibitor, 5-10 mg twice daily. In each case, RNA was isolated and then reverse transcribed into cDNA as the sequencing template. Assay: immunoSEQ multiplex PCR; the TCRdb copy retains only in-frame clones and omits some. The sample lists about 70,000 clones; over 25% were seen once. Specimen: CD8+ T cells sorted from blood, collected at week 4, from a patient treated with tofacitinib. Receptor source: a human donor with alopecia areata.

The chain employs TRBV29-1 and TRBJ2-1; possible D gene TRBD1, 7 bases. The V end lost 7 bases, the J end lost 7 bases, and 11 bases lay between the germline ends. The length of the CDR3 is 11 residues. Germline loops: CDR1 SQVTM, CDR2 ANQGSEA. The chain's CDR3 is CSAPGGNEQFF. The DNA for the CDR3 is TGCAGCGCCCCAGGGGGGAATGAGCAGTTCTTC.

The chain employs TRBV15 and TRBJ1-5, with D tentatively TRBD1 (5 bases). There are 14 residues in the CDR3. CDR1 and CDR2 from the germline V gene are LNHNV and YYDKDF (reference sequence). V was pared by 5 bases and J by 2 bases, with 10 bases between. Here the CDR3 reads CATSLGAGNQPQHF. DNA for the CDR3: TGTGCCACCAGCCTCGGGGCGGGCAATCAGCCCCAGCATTTT.

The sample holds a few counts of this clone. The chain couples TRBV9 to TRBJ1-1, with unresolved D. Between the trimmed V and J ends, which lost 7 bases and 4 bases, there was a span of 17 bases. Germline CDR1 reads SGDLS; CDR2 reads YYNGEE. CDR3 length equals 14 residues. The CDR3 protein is CASGAPLTSTEAFF. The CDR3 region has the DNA TGTGCCAGCGGTGCCCCCCTTACGTCCACTGAAGCTTTCTTT. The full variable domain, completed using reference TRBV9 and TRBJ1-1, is DSGVTQTPKHLITATGQRVTLRCSPRSGDLSVYWYQQSLDQGLQFLIQYYNGEERAKGNILERFSAQQFPDLHSELNLSSLELGDSALYFCASGAPLTSTEAFFGQGTRLTVV.

CDR3 in DNA: TGTGCCAGCAGCCGTAACTTCTACGAGCAGTACTTC. Translation gives CASSRNFYEQYF. This sequence joins TRBV7-9 and TRBJ2-7; D unresolved. With 5 bases removed from V and 3 bases from J, the gap between germline ends came to 8 bases. This CDR3 is built from 12 residues. Germline CDR1 SEHNR, CDR2 FQNEAQ (reference sequence).

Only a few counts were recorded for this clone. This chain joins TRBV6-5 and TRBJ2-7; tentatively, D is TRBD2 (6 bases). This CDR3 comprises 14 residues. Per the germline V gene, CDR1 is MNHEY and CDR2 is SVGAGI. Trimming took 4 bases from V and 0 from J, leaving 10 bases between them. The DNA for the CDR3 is TGTGCCAGCAGTTTCGGAGGGGTCTCCTACGAGCAGTACTTC. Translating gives CASSFGGVSYEQYF.

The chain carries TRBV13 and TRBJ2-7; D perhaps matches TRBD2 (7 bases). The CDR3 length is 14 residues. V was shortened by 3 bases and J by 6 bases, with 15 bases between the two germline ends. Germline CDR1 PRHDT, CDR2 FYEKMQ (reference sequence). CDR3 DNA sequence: TGTGCCAGCAGCTTTGAGGGGGGCGGGGGCGAGCAGTACTTC. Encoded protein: CASSFEGGGGEQYF.

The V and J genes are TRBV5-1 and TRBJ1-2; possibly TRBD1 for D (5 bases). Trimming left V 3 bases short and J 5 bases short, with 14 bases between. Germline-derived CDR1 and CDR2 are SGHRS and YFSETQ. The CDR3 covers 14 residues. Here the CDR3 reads CASSSLGGDYGYTF. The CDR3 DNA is TGCGCCAGCAGCTCCCTCGGGGGGGATTATGGCTACACCTTC. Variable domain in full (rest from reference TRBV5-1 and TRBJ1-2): KAGVTQTPRYLIKTRGQQVTLSCSPISGHRSVSWYQQTPGQGLQFLFEYFSETQRNKGNFPGRFSGRQFSNSRSEMNVSTLELGDSALYLCASSSLGGDYGYTFGSGTRLTVV.

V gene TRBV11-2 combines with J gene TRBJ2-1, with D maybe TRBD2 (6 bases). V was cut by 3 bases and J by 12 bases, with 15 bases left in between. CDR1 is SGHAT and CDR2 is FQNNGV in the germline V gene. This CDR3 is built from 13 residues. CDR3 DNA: TGTGCCAGCAGCTTGGATGCCCGGAGGGGGCAGTTCTTC. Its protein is CASSLDARRGQFF.

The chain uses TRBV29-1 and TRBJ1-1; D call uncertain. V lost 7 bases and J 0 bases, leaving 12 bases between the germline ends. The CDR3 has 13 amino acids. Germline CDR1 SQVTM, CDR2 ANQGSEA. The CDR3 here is CSALEGLNTEAFF. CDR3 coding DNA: TGCAGCGCTCTGGAGGGATTGAACACTGAAGCTTTCTTT. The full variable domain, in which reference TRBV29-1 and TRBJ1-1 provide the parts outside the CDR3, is SAVISQKPSRDICQRGTSLTIQCQVDSQVTMMFWYRQQPGQSLTLIATANQGSEATYESGFVIDKFPISRPNLTFSTLTVSNMSPEDSSIYLCSALEGLNTEAFFGQGTRLTVV.

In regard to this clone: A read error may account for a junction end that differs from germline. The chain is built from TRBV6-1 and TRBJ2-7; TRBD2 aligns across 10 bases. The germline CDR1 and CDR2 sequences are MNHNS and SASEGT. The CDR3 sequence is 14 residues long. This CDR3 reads CASSEAGLAAAGVF. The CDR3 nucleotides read TGTGCCAGCAGTGAAGCCGGACTAGCGGCCGCGGGCGTCTTC.

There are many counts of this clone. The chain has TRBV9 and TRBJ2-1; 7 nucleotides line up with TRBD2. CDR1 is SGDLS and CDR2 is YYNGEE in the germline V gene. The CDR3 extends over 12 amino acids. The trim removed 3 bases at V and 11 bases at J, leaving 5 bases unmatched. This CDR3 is CASSALAAQQFF. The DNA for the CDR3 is TGTGCCAGCAGCGCTCTAGCGGCTCAGCAGTTCTTC. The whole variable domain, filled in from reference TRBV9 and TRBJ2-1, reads DSGVTQTPKHLITATGQRVTLRCSPRSGDLSVYWYQQSLDQGLQFLIQYYNGEERAKGNILERFSAQQFPDLHSELNLSSLELGDSALYFCASSALAAQQFFGPGTRLTVL.

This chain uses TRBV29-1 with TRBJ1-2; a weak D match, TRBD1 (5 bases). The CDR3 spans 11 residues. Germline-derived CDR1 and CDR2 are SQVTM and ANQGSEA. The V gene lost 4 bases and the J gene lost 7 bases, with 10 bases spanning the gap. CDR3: CSVGWGPGYTF. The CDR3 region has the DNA TGCAGCGTTGGCTGGGGCCCTGGCTACACCTTC.

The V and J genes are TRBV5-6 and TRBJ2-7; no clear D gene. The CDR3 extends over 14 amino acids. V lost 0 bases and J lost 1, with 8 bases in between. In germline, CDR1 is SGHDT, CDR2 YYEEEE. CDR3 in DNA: TGTGCCAGCAGCTTGGCCGGCGGTTCCTACGAGCAGTACTTC. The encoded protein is CASSLAGGSYEQYF.

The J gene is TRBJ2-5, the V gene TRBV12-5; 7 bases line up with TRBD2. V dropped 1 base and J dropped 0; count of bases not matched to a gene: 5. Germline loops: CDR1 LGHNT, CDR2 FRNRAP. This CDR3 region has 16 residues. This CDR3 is CASGLGASGDQETQYF. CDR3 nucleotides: TGTGCTAGTGGTTTGGGCGCGAGCGGGGACCAAGAGACCCAGTACTTC.

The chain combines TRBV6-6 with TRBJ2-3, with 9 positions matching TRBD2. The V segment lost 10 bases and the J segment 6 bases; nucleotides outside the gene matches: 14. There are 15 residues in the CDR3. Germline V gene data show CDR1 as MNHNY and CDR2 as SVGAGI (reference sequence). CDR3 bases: TGTGCCACGACCGGAATAGCGGGAGCTACCGATACGCAGTATTTT. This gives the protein CATTGIAGATDTQYF.

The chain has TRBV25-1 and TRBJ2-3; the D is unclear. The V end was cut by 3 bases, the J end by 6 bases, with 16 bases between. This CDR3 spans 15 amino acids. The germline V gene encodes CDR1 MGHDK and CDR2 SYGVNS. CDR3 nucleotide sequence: TGTGCCAGCAGTGATTCGAGAGTGGGCATGGATACGCAGTATTTT. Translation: CASSDSRVGMDTQYF.

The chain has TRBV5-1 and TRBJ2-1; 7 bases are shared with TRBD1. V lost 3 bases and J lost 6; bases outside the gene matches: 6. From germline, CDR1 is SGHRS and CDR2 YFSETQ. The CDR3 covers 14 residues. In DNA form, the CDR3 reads TGCGCCAGCAGCTCCTCCGGGACAGTCAATGAGCAGTTCTTC. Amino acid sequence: CASSSSGTVNEQFF.

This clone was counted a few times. The CDR3 protein is CAWSAFSGTFSSGNTIYF. As DNA, the CDR3 is TGTGCCTGGAGTGCGTTCTCAGGGACTTTTAGCTCTGGAAACACCATATATTTT. This sequence joins TRBV30 and TRBJ1-3, with a tentative D call TRBD1 (5 bases). The CDR3 consists of 18 residues. The germline CDR1 and CDR2 sequences are GTSNPN and SVGIG (reference sequence). V was shortened by 1 base and J by 0 bases, with 19 bases between the two germline ends. The full variable domain, in which reference TRBV30 and TRBJ1-3 provide the parts outside the CDR3, is SQTIHQWPATLVQPVGSPLSLECTVEGTSNPNLYWYRQAAGRGLQLLFYSVGIGQISSEVPQNLSASRPQDRQFILSSKKLLLSDSGFYLCAWSAFSGTFSSGNTIYFGEGSWLTVV.

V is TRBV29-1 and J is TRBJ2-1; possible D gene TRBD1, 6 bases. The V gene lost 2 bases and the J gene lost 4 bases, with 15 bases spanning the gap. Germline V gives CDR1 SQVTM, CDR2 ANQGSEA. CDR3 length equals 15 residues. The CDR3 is CSVEPTDRTYNEQFF. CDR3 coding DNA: TGCAGCGTTGAACCCACAGACAGGACGTACAATGAGCAGTTCTTC.

CDR3 residues: CASSGTNRGSNYGYTF. CDR3 bases: TGTGCCAGCAGTGGGACAAACAGGGGATCTAACTATGGCTACACCTTC. V gene TRBV2 combines with J gene TRBJ1-2; TRBD1 matches at 7 bases. Germline trimming cut 4 bases from V and 0 bases from J; bases unmatched to any gene: 8. CDR3 length: 16 amino acids. The germline V gene encodes CDR1 SNHLY and CDR2 FYNNEI.

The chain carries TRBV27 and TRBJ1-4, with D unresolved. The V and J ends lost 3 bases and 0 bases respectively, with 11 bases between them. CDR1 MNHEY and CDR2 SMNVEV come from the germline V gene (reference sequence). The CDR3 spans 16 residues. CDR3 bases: TGTGCCAGCAGTTTCTTATACAGTACAACTAATGAAAAACTGTTTTTT. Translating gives CASSFLYSTTNEKLFF.

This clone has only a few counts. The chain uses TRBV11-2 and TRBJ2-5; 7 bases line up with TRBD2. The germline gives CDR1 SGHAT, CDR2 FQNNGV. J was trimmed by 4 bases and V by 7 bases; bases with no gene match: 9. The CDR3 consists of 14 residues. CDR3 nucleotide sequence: TGTGCCAGCACCGACGCGGGAGTGGGAGAGACCCAGTACTTC. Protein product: CASTDAGVGETQYF.

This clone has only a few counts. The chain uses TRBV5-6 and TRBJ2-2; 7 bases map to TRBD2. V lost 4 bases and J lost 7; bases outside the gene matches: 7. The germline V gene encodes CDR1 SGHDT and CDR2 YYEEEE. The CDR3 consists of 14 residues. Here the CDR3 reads CASSDVGGIGELFF. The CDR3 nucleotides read TGTGCCAGCAGCGACGTGGGAGGGATCGGGGAGCTGTTTTTT.

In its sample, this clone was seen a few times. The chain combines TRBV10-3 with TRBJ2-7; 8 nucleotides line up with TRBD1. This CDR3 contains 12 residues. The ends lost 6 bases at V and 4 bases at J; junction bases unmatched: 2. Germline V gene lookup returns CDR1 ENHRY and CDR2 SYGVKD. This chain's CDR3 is CAIRTGAYEQYF. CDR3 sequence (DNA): TGTGCCATCAGGACAGGGGCGTACGAGCAGTACTTC.

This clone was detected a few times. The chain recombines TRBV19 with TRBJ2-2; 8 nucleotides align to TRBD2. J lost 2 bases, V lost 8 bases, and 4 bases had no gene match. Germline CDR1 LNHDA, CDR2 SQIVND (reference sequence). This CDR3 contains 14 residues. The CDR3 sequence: CASRAGANTGELFF. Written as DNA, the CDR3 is TGTGCCAGTCGAGCGGGAGCAAACACCGGGGAGCTGTTTTTT.

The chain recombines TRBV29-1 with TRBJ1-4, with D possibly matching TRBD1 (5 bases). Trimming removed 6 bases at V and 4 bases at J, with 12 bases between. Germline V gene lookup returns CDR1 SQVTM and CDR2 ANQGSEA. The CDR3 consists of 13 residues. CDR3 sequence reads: CSVYGHLNEKLFF. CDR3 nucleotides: TGCAGCGTCTACGGACACCTTAATGAAAAACTGTTTTTT.

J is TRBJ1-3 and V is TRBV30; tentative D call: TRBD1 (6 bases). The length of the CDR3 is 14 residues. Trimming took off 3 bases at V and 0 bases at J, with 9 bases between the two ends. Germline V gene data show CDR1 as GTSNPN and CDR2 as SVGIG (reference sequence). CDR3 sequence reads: CAWSTGTSGNTIYF. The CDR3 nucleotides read TGTGCCTGGAGCACAGGGACCTCTGGAAACACCATATATTTT. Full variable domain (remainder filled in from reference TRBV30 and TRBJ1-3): SQTIHQWPATLVQPVGSPLSLECTVEGTSNPNLYWYRQAAGRGLQLLFYSVGIGQISSEVPQNLSASRPQDRQFILSSKKLLLSDSGFYLCAWSTGTSGNTIYFGEGSWLTVV.